The 21 T cell receptor beta chains presented below share a single source sample, sequenced in a study of STAT5B mutations in CD4+ large granular lymphocyte leukemia. Repertoires were generated with immunoSEQ multiplex PCR, while TCRdb's copy carries only in-frame clones and drops some. The data show 30,000 to 40,000 clones, less than 85% seen once. The sequenced sample was CD4+ T cells from blood buffy coats. Every receptor here comes from a human donor in good health.

This clone was observed a handful of times. The gene calls are TRBV11-2 and TRBJ2-2; 8 bases fit TRBD2. V shed 2 bases, J shed 6 bases, and the junction held 2 bases outside the gene matches. This CDR3 has 14 amino acids. CDR1 SGHAT and CDR2 FQNNGV come from the germline V gene. CDR3 DNA: TGTGCCAGCAGCTTACCGGGACTAGCCGGGGAGCTGTTTTTT. It is translated as CASSLPGLAGELFF.

This chain joins TRBV7-8 and TRBJ2-7, with TRBD1 identical over 8 bases. The CDR3 is 17 residues long. The ends lost 1 base at V and 5 bases at J; junction bases unmatched: 13. Per the germline V gene, CDR1 is SGHVS and CDR2 is FQNEAQ. CDR3 in DNA: TGTGCCAGCAGCTTAGGCCAGGGGGCTTGGTTTAAGGACGAGCAGTACTTC. Residues: CASSLGQGAWFKDEQYF.

This sequence joins TRBV4-1 and TRBJ2-5; D is unclear. In germline, CDR1 is MGHRA, CDR2 YSYEKL. Deletions cut 0 bases from V and 5 bases from J, with 7 bases between. This CDR3 is 13 amino acids long. CDR3: CASSQEGVETQYF. In nucleotides, the CDR3 is TGCGCCAGCAGCCAAGAGGGCGTGGAGACCCAGTACTTC.

V usage is TRBV6-4 and J usage is TRBJ2-2, with D possibly matching TRBD2 (5 bases). V lost 6 bases and J 1 base, leaving 6 bases between the germline ends. The V gene's germline CDR1 is MRHNA and CDR2 SNTAGT. CDR3 length: 13 residues. CDR3 bases: TGTGCCAGCAGGAGGGAGAACACCGGGGAGCTGTTTTTT. Protein: CASRRENTGELFF.

This clone showed up just a few times. The chain recombines TRBV18 with TRBJ1-1; unclear D gene. Between the trimmed V and J ends, which lost 4 bases and 3 bases, there was a span of 9 bases. Germline-derived CDR1 and CDR2 are KGHSH and LQKENI. The CDR3 runs to 13 residues. The CDR3 nucleotides read TGTGCCAGCTCACAGGGATTCGACACTGAAGCTTTCTTT. It yields the protein CASSQGFDTEAFF.

This chain uses TRBV5-5 with TRBJ2-3, with 11 bases matching TRBD2. Germline V gives CDR1 SGHKS, CDR2 YYEKEE (reference sequence). V lost 4 bases, J lost 1 base, and 2 bases stayed unmatched. This CDR3 contains 15 residues. CDR3 protein: CASSTLAGGTDTQYF. CDR3 DNA sequence: TGTGCCAGCAGCACACTAGCGGGGGGCACAGATACGCAGTATTTT.

The chain uses TRBV4-2 and TRBJ2-7; the match to TRBD1 covers 9 bases. With 3 bases clipped from V and 3 bases from J, the junction kept 6 bases outside the gene matches. CDR1 is LGHNA and CDR2 is YNFKEQ in the germline V gene. This CDR3 is 15 amino acids long. The CDR3 protein is CASSQAGQGGYEQYF. The CDR3 DNA reads as TGTGCCAGCAGCCAGGCGGGACAGGGAGGCTACGAGCAGTACTTC.

This clone was detected a few times. This chain connects TRBV6-1 to TRBJ1-1; TRBD1 aligns across 8 bases. Germline lookup yields CDR1 MNHNS and CDR2 SASEGT. With V trimmed by 7 bases and J by 3 bases, 4 bases remained unmatched. This CDR3 spans 13 amino acids. The CDR3 spells CASKTTGDTEAFF. The CDR3 DNA reads as TGTGCCAGCAAGACGACAGGGGACACTGAAGCTTTCTTT.

The chain employs TRBV5-1 and TRBJ2-5; 9 positions match TRBD2. The J segment lost 5 bases and the V segment lost 0 bases, leaving 5 bases of the junction unmatched. Looked up from germline, CDR1 is SGHRS and CDR2 is YFSETQ. This CDR3 comprises 15 residues. CDR3 nucleotides: TGCGCCAGCAGCTTGGGGGGACTAGCCGCGGAGACCCAGTACTTC. Encoded protein: CASSLGGLAAETQYF.

The chain couples TRBV2 to TRBJ2-2; a possible D gene is TRBD2 (6 bases). Germline CDR1 is SNHLY and CDR2 is FYNNEI. V was clipped by 6 bases and J by 2 bases, with 13 bases between them. The CDR3 is 15 amino acids. CDR3 bases: TGTGCCAGCAGGGGCGGGACGGCAAACACCGGGGAGCTGTTTTTT. Its protein product is CASRGGTANTGELFF.

The rearrangement links TRBV10-3 to TRBJ1-1; D is undetermined. The CDR3 contains 15 residues. In germline, CDR1 is ENHRY, CDR2 SYGVKD. V lost 6 bases and J 1 base, leaving 15 bases between the germline ends. CDR3 in amino acids: CAISQTSAGNTEAFF. CDR3 coding DNA: TGTGCCATCAGCCAAACAAGCGCCGGGAACACTGAAGCTTTCTTT.

The V and J genes are TRBV7-9 and TRBJ2-1; D remains unclear. Trimming removed 6 bases at V and 12 bases at J, with 30 bases between. The CDR3 consists of 17 residues. Germline V lookup: CDR1 SEHNR, CDR2 FQNEAQ (reference sequence). The chain's CDR3 is CASRPNPESQLTVGQFF. CDR3 bases: TGTGCCAGCAGACCCAACCCGGAGAGCCAACTAACAGTTGGGCAGTTCTTC.

V and J are TRBV4-1 and TRBJ2-4; possible D gene TRBD1, 6 bases. The germline V gene has CDR1 MGHRA and CDR2 YSYEKL. CDR3 size: 16 residues. With 0 bases removed from V and 6 bases from J, the gap between germline ends came to 15 bases. This chain's CDR3 is CASSQENTGYTNIQYF. The CDR3 bases are TGCGCCAGCAGCCAAGAAAATACAGGGTACACAAACATTCAGTACTTC.

This chain uses TRBV6-1 with TRBJ2-7; the D gene is possibly TRBD1 (5 bases). From germline, CDR1 is MNHNS and CDR2 SASEGT. This CDR3 has 15 residues. Trimming removed 1 base at V and 2 bases at J, with 12 bases between. The chain's CDR3 is CASSEDWTPTYEQYF. CDR3 nucleotides: TGTGCCAGCAGTGAAGATTGGACACCTACCTACGAGCAGTACTTC.

The sample holds one count of this clone. V gene TRBV7-2 combines with J gene TRBJ2-3; TRBD2 might be the D (6 bases). The V gene's germline CDR1 is SGHTA and CDR2 FQGNSA. V was trimmed by 1 base and J by 0 bases, leaving 14 bases between them. This CDR3 spans 17 amino acids. In DNA form, the CDR3 reads TGTGCCAGCAGCTTAGGAGGAGGGGCCCCAAGCACAGATACGCAGTATTTT. Amino acids: CASSLGGGAPSTDTQYF.

This clone has a handful of counts. The J gene is TRBJ2-4, the V gene TRBV19, with D perhaps TRBD1 (6 bases). Trimming pared 0 bases from V and 3 bases from J, leaving 21 bases between. The CDR3 is 19 residues long. The V gene's germline CDR1 is LNHDA and CDR2 SQIVND (reference sequence). For the CDR3, the DNA is TGTGCCAGTAGTATAGACTTGACCCAGGGGAGAACAGACAAAAACATTCAGTACTTC. It encodes CASSIDLTQGRTDKNIQYF.

The chain recombines TRBV15 with TRBJ1-1, with D possibly TRBD1 on 6 matching bases. The germline gives CDR1 LNHNV, CDR2 YYDKDF (reference sequence). The CDR3 loop spans 14 amino acids. Between the trimmed V and J ends, which lost 4 bases and 3 bases, there was a span of 12 bases. CDR3 nucleotides: TGTGCCACCAGCACAGCCAGGGGATACACTGAAGCTTTCTTT. Encoded protein: CATSTARGYTEAFF.

The J gene is TRBJ2-7, the V gene TRBV5-5; D is ambiguous. This CDR3 has 13 residues. V lost 4 bases, J lost 7 bases, and 15 bases lay in between. Germline CDR1 is SGHKS and CDR2 is YYEKEE (reference sequence). The CDR3 loop is CASSTALDLEQYF. CDR3 nucleotides: TGTGCCAGCAGCACGGCTCTAGATTTAGAGCAGTACTTC.

This clone has only one observation. The chain combines TRBV2 with TRBJ1-5; 7 positions agree with TRBD1. Germline-derived CDR1 and CDR2 are SNHLY and FYNNEI. With 5 bases clipped from V and 0 bases from J, the junction kept 4 bases outside the gene matches. This CDR3 contains 15 residues. CDR3 sequence reads: CASSPDRLSNQPQHF. As DNA, the CDR3 is TGTGCCAGCAGTCCGGACAGGCTTAGCAATCAGCCCCAGCATTTT.

This chain joins TRBV10-3 and TRBJ1-3; TRBD1 aligns across 7 bases. The trim removed 6 bases at V and 2 bases at J, leaving 4 bases unmatched. This CDR3 contains 14 residues. The V gene's germline CDR1 is ENHRY and CDR2 SYGVKD. In DNA form, the CDR3 reads TGTGCCATCAGGCCTACAGGGGCTGGAAACACCATATATTTT. Protein product: CAIRPTGAGNTIYF.

The V call is TRBV2, the J call TRBJ1-1, with TRBD1 identical over 7 bases. The CDR3 runs to 14 residues. Germline assignment: CDR1 SNHLY and CDR2 FYNNEI. Germline trimming cut 0 bases from V and 10 bases from J; bases unmatched to any gene: 8. Written as DNA, the CDR3 is TGTGCCAGCAGTGAAGCGCCCATGAAGGGGGCAGCTTTCTTT. This codes for CASSEAPMKGAAFF. The complete variable domain, with remaining parts taken from reference TRBV2 and TRBJ1-1, reads EPEVTQTPSHQVTQMGQEVILRCVPISNHLYFYWYRQILGQKVEFLVSFYNNEISEKSEIFDDQFSVERPDGSNFTLKIRSTKLEDSAMYFCASSEAPMKGAAFFGQGTRLTVV.